The source of this T cell receptor (beta chain) is a study of graft-versus-host responses after intestinal transplantation. Study-wide results and limits: Some patients had graft-donor T cell macrochimerism, and their allografts showed high graft-versus-host to host-versus-graft clonal ratios.

Intraepithelial plus lamina propria lymphocytes were released by processing graft tissue. Sequencing was performed with immunoSEQ multiplex PCR; in TCRdb, only in-frame clones are kept and a portion is missing. The table has approximately 37,000 clones, 87% seen once. Notes on this clone: What it recognizes is unknown.

The CDR3 loop spans 14 amino acids. CDR1 MNHEY and CDR2 SMNVEV come from the germline V gene (reference sequence). V lost 3 bases and J lost 4, with 12 bases in between. The sequence came from a human patient who received an intestinal transplant, so some T cells may come from the graft donor. The chain employs TRBV27 and TRBJ1-1; tentative D call: TRBD1 (6 bases). The sequenced sample was ileum tissue, obtained roughly 200 days after intestinal transplant. CDR3 loop: CASSFNQGTTEAFF. CDR3 sequence (DNA): TGTGCCAGCAGTTTCAATCAGGGGACCACTGAAGCTTTCTTT.